Listed here is a single T cell receptor (beta chain). Assay: immunoSEQ multiplex PCR; the TCRdb copy retains only in-frame clones and omits some. Found here are 100,000 or so clones, under 90% of them singletons; the top ten hold 30% to 45%. These data come from a study of blood T cell repertoires in COVID-19. This CDR3 comprises 15 residues. Germline CDR1 and CDR2: MDHEN and SYDVKM. V lost 7 bases to trimming and J lost 6 bases; unmatched junction nucleotides: 8. This TCR was sampled from a man at least 80 years old with acute or convalescent COVID-19. This sequence joins TRBV28 and TRBJ2-1, with 11 bases lining up with TRBD1. Sequenced sample: peripheral blood. The CDR3 DNA follows: TGTGCCAGCATCCCCCCGGGACAGGGGGGCAATGAGCAGTTCTTC. Translating it yields CASIPPGQGGNEQFF.